This T cell receptor (beta chain) came from a study of prognosis after radiotherapy for stage I lung cancer. Study at large: Recruiting of stage I non-small cell lung cancer patients into the study occurred between 2018 and early 2019. In 3 to 5 fractions, radiotherapy was administered as SBRT with a biologically effective dose of at least 100 Gy.

This clonotype was counted at least ten times. CDR3 length: 14 residues. CDR1 and CDR2 (germline): MNHNS, SASEGT. Trimming took off 4 bases at V and 5 bases at J, with 14 bases between the two ends. CDR3 of TCR beta was amplified from genomic DNA via a two-round multiplex PCR. First-round PCR amplification was performed with primers specific to each TRBV and TRBJ gene. MiXCR, applied by TCRdb to the multiplex PCR reads, yields one record per CDR3 protein. Of about 36,000 distinct CDR3 sequences detected, around 34% appear once; the ten largest clones hold roughly 15%. All patients showed node-negative disease on CT and PET/CT and lacked prior chemotherapy, radiotherapy or other malignancies.

The sequence derives from a donor over 45 with non-small cell lung cancer. V gene TRBV6-1 combines with J gene TRBJ2-5, with D unclear. The sequencing used PBMCs, collected before or after stereotactic body radiation therapy (not recorded which). The CDR3 sequence is CASSVQSPWETQYF. The CDR3 region has the DNA TGTGCCAGCAGTGTACAGTCCCCCTGGGAGACCCAGTACTTC.